Shown below are 21 T cell receptor beta chains from a single sample sequenced in a study of T-cell reconstitution after alpha-beta-depleted transplantation in children. The library targeted TCRbeta and was prepared with unique molecular identifiers. From the PCR reads, TCRdb called clonotypes with MiXCR, one entry per CDR3 protein. The sample records 230,000 or so distinct CDR3 sequences, more than 10% being singletons. Sequencing was performed on PBMCs from the stem cell graft donor, taken from the stem cell graft. These receptors were taken from a human donor who donated a stem cell graft to a child with acute lymphoblastic leukemia.

At least ten counts were recorded for this clonotype. The gene calls are TRBV4-2 and TRBJ2-2, with a weak D call TRBD1 (5 bases). Germline lookup yields CDR1 LGHNA and CDR2 YNFKEQ. This CDR3 contains 14 residues. V was pared by 6 bases and J by 1 base, with 9 bases between. CDR3 region: CASSRGQNTGELFF. The CDR3 nucleotides are TGTGCCAGCAGTCGAGGACAGAACACCGGGGAGCTGTTTTTT.

This clonotype was recorded many times. This chain joins TRBV4-3 and TRBJ2-3; D perhaps matches TRBD1 (6 bases). This CDR3 is 15 amino acids long. Germline CDR1 LGHNA, CDR2 YSLEER. V was shortened by 4 bases and J by 1 base, with 12 bases between the two germline ends. The CDR3 bases are TGCGCCAGCAGCCTGGGCAGGGGCGGCACAGATACGCAGTATTTT. Protein: CASSLGRGGTDTQYF.

This clonotype was recorded many times. The chain recombines TRBV29-1 with TRBJ1-4, with D unresolved. The CDR3 has 10 residues. Per the germline V gene, CDR1 is SQVTM and CDR2 is ANQGSEA. V was shortened by 4 bases and J by 6 bases, with 3 bases between the two germline ends. The CDR3 sequence is CSVADEKLFF. In nucleotides, the CDR3 is TGCAGCGTTGCGGATGAAAAACTGTTTTTT.

This clonotype has at least ten counts. This chain links TRBV4-3 with TRBJ2-5, with 8 bases fitting TRBD2. V was pared by 0 bases and J by 5 bases, with 11 bases of the junction left unmatched. Germline V gene sequence: CDR1 LGHNA, CDR2 YSLEER. The CDR3 is made up of 17 amino acids. The DNA of the CDR3 is TGCGCCAGCAGCCAAGATCGTACGGGAGGGCCGGGGGAGACCCAGTACTTC. This sequence encodes CASSQDRTGGPGETQYF.

There are many counts of this clonotype. This chain uses TRBV9 with TRBJ2-3, with 11 bases aligning to TRBD2. The germline gives CDR1 SGDLS, CDR2 YYNGEE. J lost 9 bases, V lost 0 bases, and 12 bases had no gene match. The CDR3 covers 17 residues. The CDR3 DNA reads TGTGCCAGCAGCGTAGCTACGATAGCGGGGGGGCCTTCAACGCAGTATTTT. Translating it yields CASSVATIAGGPSTQYF. Variable domain in full (rest from reference TRBV9 and TRBJ2-3): DSGVTQTPKHLITATGQRVTLRCSPRSGDLSVYWYQQSLDQGLQFLIQYYNGEERAKGNILERFSAQQFPDLHSELNLSSLELGDSALYFCASSVATIAGGPSTQYFGPGTRLTVL.

This clonotype has a count of ten or more. The V and J genes are TRBV10-3 and TRBJ1-2, with 7 bases lining up with TRBD1. There are 20 residues in the CDR3. The V and J ends lost 6 bases and 1 base, in that order; junction bases with no gene match: 23. Germline assignment: CDR1 ENHRY and CDR2 SYGVKD. DNA of the CDR3: TGTGCCATCAGCGGACAGGCTCAGATTTTGGGGATCGGATTTAACTATGGCTACACCTTC. It codes for CAISGQAQILGIGFNYGYTF.

Notes on this clonotype: Mismatch with germline at one junction end may stem from a read error. The rearrangement uses TRBV9 and TRBJ1-1, with a tentative D call TRBD1 (5 bases). Germline lookup yields CDR1 SGDLS and CDR2 YYNGEE. The CDR3 totals 14 residues. The CDR3 sequence is CASSLTGGNTEVFF. The CDR3 coding sequence is TGTGCCAGCAGCTTAACGGGGGGGAACACTGAAGTTTTCTTT.

This clonotype was counted at least ten times. The chain recombines TRBV6-5 with TRBJ1-6; 7 nucleotides match TRBD1. Germline V gene lookup returns CDR1 MNHEY and CDR2 SVGAGI. This CDR3 region has 14 residues. The J segment lost 10 bases and the V segment lost 4 bases, leaving 7 bases of the junction unmatched. Here the CDR3 DNA reads TGTGCCAGCAGTTCGGACAGGCATGGGTCACCCCTCCACTTT. Its translation is CASSSDRHGSPLHF.

This clonotype has at least ten counts. The chain employs TRBV15 and TRBJ1-1, with no clear D. V dropped 1 base and J dropped 3 bases, with 12 bases sitting between them. The CDR3 loop spans 15 amino acids. Germline V gene lookup returns CDR1 LNHNV and CDR2 YYDKDF (reference sequence). DNA of the CDR3: TGTGCCACCAGCAGAGTTGGACTTCTTGACACTGAAGCTTTCTTT. This sequence encodes CATSRVGLLDTEAFF.

This clonotype was observed at least ten times. This rearrangement joins TRBV12-3 or TRBV12-4 to TRBJ1-1; TRBD1 matches 7 bases. V lost 5 bases to trimming and J lost 0 bases; unmatched junction nucleotides: 0. This CDR3 contains 13 residues. CDR3 coding DNA: TGTGCCAGCAGTCAGGGGGTGAACACTGAAGCTTTCTTT. It encodes CASSQGVNTEAFF.

This clonotype was seen many times. The V gene is TRBV20-1, the J gene TRBJ1-1; no clear D. The CDR3 is 11 residues long. Germline V gene lookup returns CDR1 DFQATT and CDR2 SNEGSKA (reference sequence). V lost 3 bases to trimming and J lost 12 bases, with 14 bases between them. The DNA for the CDR3 is TGCAGTGCTAGTTCTCCACTGAAAACTTTCTTT. It translates to CSASSPLKTFF.

There are a few counts of this clonotype. The chain carries TRBV30 and TRBJ2-3, with D perhaps matching TRBD2 (5 bases). In germline, CDR1 is GTSNPN, CDR2 SVGIG (reference sequence). Trimming pared 4 bases from V and 4 bases from J, leaving 15 bases between. The CDR3 is 14 residues long. CDR3 nucleotide sequence: TGTGCCTGGATGGAGGCAAGGCCGGCAGATACGCAGTATTTT. Translated: CAWMEARPADTQYF.

In this sample, this clonotype turned up many times. The chain recombines TRBV7-8 with TRBJ2-2; 11 bases are a match to TRBD2. CDR1 and CDR2 (germline): SGHVS, FQNEAQ. J gave up 6 bases and V 5 bases, and 11 bases lay outside the gene matches. The CDR3 contains 17 residues. CDR3 sequence (DNA): TGTGCCAGCAGCCCGGGACTAGCGGCCTTTTTAGCCGGGGAGCTGTTTTTT. Translating gives CASSPGLAAFLAGELFF. The variable domain in full, completed from reference TRBV7-8 and TRBJ2-2, reads GAGVSQSPRYKVAKRGQDVALRCDPISGHVSLFWYQQALGQGPEFLTYFQNEAQLDKSGLPSDRFFAERPEGSVSTLKIQRTQQEDSAVYLCASSPGLAAFLAGELFFGEGSRLTVL.

Ten or more counts support this clonotype. V is TRBV20-1 and J is TRBJ2-5, with D uncertain. The germline gives CDR1 DFQATT, CDR2 SNEGSKA (reference sequence). There are 14 residues in the CDR3. V dropped 6 bases and J dropped 2 bases, with 16 bases sitting between them. CDR3 region: CSASPIQNQETQYF. CDR3 sequence (DNA): TGCAGTGCCAGTCCCATACAGAATCAAGAGACCCAGTACTTC.

The V and J genes are TRBV29-1 and TRBJ1-2, with D uncertain. The V end was cut by 6 bases, the J end by 8 bases, with 22 bases between. CDR3 length: 14 residues. The germline gives CDR1 SQVTM, CDR2 ANQGSEA. DNA for the CDR3: TGCAGCGTAATCTCCCCGATCTCAGCAGAGGGCTACACCTTC. Amino acids: CSVISPISAEGYTF.

This clonotype was found many times. The chain employs TRBV5-1 and TRBJ2-7; D unresolved. The CDR3 runs to 14 residues. The germline gives CDR1 SGHRS, CDR2 YFSETQ. The germline V and J ends were trimmed by 0 bases and 0 bases, with 7 bases remaining between them. The CDR3 loop reads CASSLDSFSYEQYF. In nucleotides, the CDR3 is TGCGCCAGCAGCTTGGACTCCTTCTCCTACGAGCAGTACTTC.

The chain couples TRBV18 to TRBJ2-7, with TRBD1 matching 9 bases. The CDR3 runs to 16 residues. J was trimmed by 5 bases and V by 3 bases; bases with no gene match: 11. Germline CDR1 reads KGHSH; CDR2 reads LQKENI. CDR3: CASSPPPGQGIDEQYF. CDR3 bases: TGTGCCAGCTCACCCCCACCGGGACAGGGAATCGACGAGCAGTACTTC.

Ten or more counts support this clonotype. CDR3 DNA: TGTGCCAGCAGCTTTAGGGGGGGTAGTTCCTACGAGCAGTACTTC. As protein: CASSFRGGSSYEQYF. The chain has TRBV27 and TRBJ2-7; TRBD2 might be the D (7 bases). There are 15 residues in the CDR3. Trimming cost V 6 bases and J 1 base, with 16 bases left between them. Germline V gene sequence: CDR1 MNHEY, CDR2 SMNVEV (reference sequence).

This clonotype was seen repeatedly, ten times or more. This chain uses TRBV12-3 or TRBV12-4 with TRBJ1-2; 9 bases match TRBD1. The CDR3 covers 15 residues. The V segment lost 5 bases and the J segment 1 base; nucleotides outside the gene matches: 5. CDR3 loop: CASSPQTGGNYGYTF. The CDR3, as DNA: TGTGCCAGCAGTCCTCAGACAGGGGGTAACTATGGCTACACCTTC.

At least ten counts were recorded for this clonotype. J is TRBJ1-2 and V is TRBV29-1, with 7 positions matching TRBD1. The V gene's germline CDR1 is SQVTM and CDR2 ANQGSEA. This CDR3 comprises 13 residues. Unmatched junction bases numbered 7, after V lost 3 bases and J lost 6 bases. CDR3 loop: CSVDNGDRDGYTF. As DNA, the CDR3 is TGCAGCGTTGATAATGGGGACAGAGATGGCTACACCTTC.

To note about this clonotype: One end of the junction varies from germline; a read error may be responsible. The CDR3 reads CASSSSGPNVLTF. Written as DNA, the CDR3 is TGTGCCAGCTCATCCTCTGGGCCCAACGTCCTGACTTTC. The chain couples TRBV18 to TRBJ2-6; D uncertain. Germline V gene lookup returns CDR1 KGHSH and CDR2 LQKENI. The CDR3 has 13 amino acids.